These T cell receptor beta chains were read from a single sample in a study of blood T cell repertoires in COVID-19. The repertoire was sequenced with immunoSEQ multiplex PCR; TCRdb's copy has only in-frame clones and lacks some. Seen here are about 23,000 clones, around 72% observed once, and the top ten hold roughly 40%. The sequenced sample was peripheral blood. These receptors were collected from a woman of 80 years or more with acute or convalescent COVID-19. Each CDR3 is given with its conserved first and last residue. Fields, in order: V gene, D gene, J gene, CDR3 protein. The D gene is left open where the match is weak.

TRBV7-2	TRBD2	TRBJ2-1	CASSSRGLAANEQFF
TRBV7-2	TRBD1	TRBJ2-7	CASSQTGTSYEQYF
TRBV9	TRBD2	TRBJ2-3	CASSVAGLAGTTDTQYF
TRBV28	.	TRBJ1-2	CASRIRASPYGYTF
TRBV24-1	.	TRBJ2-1	CATSDLQSGGTEQFF
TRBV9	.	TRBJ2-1	CASSPRRDSYNEQFF
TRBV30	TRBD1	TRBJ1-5	CAWTQGGNQPQHF
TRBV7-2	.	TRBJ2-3	CASSPRVGGTDTQYF
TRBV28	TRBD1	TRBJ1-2	CASSLGQGTYGYTF
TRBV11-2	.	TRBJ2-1	CASSQVGHRVRPDEQFF
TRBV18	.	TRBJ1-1	CASSPGLGAEAFF
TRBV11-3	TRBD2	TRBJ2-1	CASSPGLAGYNEQFF
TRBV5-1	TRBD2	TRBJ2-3	CASSPGLASDTQYF
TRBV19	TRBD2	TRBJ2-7	CASSMASGAYEQYF
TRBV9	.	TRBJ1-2	CASSVGGDSYYGYTF
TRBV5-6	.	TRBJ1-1	CASSLQLSSTEAFF
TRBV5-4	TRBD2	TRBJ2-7	CASSTPGTTSTEQYF
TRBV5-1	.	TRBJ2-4	CASSLYPGTKNIQYF
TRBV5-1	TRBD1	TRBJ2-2	CASSPDRANTGELFF
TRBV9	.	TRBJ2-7	CASSARDSDYEQYF
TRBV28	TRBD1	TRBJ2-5	CASSSGTGVGETQYF
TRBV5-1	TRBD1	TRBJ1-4	CARGDRNNEKLFF
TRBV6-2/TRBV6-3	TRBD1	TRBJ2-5	CASSTRDRGLLETQYF
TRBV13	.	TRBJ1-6	CASSLGLHPLHF
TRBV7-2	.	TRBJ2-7	CASRRYQGPTYEQYF
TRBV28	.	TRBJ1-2	CASSSNDRPLYGYTF
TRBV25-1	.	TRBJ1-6	CAGSVPGVGSPLHF
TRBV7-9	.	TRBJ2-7	CASSLGLHEQYF